This entry lists 17 T cell receptor beta chains sequenced from one sample in a study of T cells in Graves' hyperthyroidism and ophthalmopathy. Amplified TCR beta CDR3 regions came from RNA transcripts. Using the HTBI primer set, a first-round RT-PCR was run on the TCR CDR3. One entry per CDR3 protein, called by TCRdb with MiXCR from the multiplex PCR reads. The data hold roughly 93,000 distinct CDR3 sequences, with around 50% observed a single time. The sample taken for sequencing was blood. All receptors derive from a middle-aged woman with Graves' hyperthyroidism.

V usage is TRBV2 and J usage is TRBJ2-7; TRBD1 aligns across 8 bases. From germline, CDR1 is SNHLY and CDR2 FYNNEI. Trimming took 5 bases from V and 4 from J; bases not matched to a gene: 10. The CDR3 runs 15 residues. The chain's CDR3 is CASSFAVQGEYEQYF. The DNA for the CDR3 is TGTGCCAGCAGTTTTGCCGTACAGGGGGAGTACGAGCAGTACTTC.

A word on this clonotype: A much larger clone is a single base away; this may be a read error. The chain employs TRBV5-1 and TRBJ2-7, with TRBD2 matching over 10 bases. The CDR3 spans 15 residues. Germline V gene lookup returns CDR1 SGHRS and CDR2 YFSETQ. The CDR3 reads CASSEQREGPYEQCF. CDR3 DNA sequence: TGCGCCAGCAGCGAACAGCGGGAGGGCCCCTACGAGCAGTGCTTC.

This clonotype was recorded at least ten times. The chain combines TRBV29-1 with TRBJ2-3, with 15 nucleotides matching TRBD2. The V and J ends lost 6 bases and 0 bases, in that order; junction bases with no gene match: 7. CDR3 size: 17 residues. The V gene's germline CDR1 is SQVTM and CDR2 ANQGSEA. CDR3 DNA sequence: TGCAGCGTGGGGACTAGCGGGAGGATGTGGAGCACAGATACGCAGTATTTT. Protein: CSVGTSGRMWSTDTQYF.

This chain connects TRBV15 to TRBJ2-7, with TRBD2 matching over 8 bases. CDR3 size: 15 residues. Germline V gene lookup returns CDR1 LNHNV and CDR2 YYDKDF (reference sequence). The V gene end was trimmed by 3 bases and the J gene end by 1 base; junction bases not matched to a gene: 5. The CDR3 protein is CATSSSGLGSYEQYF. CDR3 DNA sequence: TGTGCCACCAGCAGTTCGGGACTAGGATCCTACGAGCAGTACTTC.

In regard to this clonotype: Germline is not matched at one junction end, which may reflect a read error. The chain uses TRBV9 and TRBJ2-3, with TRBD1 identical over 11 bases. Germline-derived CDR1 and CDR2 are SGDLS and YYNGEE. The CDR3 extends over 13 amino acids. CDR3 sequence (DNA): TGCGCCAGCAACCGGGACAGGGGGGATACGCAGTATTTT. As protein: CASNRDRGDTQYF.

This chain connects TRBV24-1 to TRBJ2-7, with TRBD2 matching over 8 bases. The V segment lost 4 bases and the J segment 4 bases; nucleotides outside the gene matches: 5. Germline loops: CDR1 KGHDR, CDR2 SFDVKD. This CDR3 has 14 residues. CDR3 nucleotides: TGTGCCACCAGTGACTCGAGCGGGAGTTACGAGCAGTACTTC. Amino acids: CATSDSSGSYEQYF.

This clonotype was found many times. The chain carries TRBV10-2 and TRBJ2-3; D not resolved. Germline values: CDR1 WSHSY, CDR2 SAAADI. The V gene lost 4 bases and the J gene lost 6 bases, with 5 bases spanning the gap. The CDR3 has 11 residues. CDR3 loop: CASSGGDTQYF. In DNA form, the CDR3 reads TGCGCCAGCAGTGGTGGGGATACGCAGTATTTT.

This clonotype was seen many times. The J gene is TRBJ2-5, the V gene TRBV5-1, with TRBD2 matching 11 bases. V trimming: 4 bases; J trimming: 8 bases; junction bases outside the gene matches: 1. CDR1 and CDR2 (germline): SGHRS, YFSETQ. The CDR3 contains 12 residues. CDR3 sequence: CASSGTSGTQYF. The DNA for the CDR3 is TGCGCCAGCAGCGGGACTAGCGGAACCCAGTACTTC.

CDR3: CASSFSVGYTDTQYF. The CDR3 DNA reads TGTGCCAGCAGTTTTTCCGTCGGGTACACAGATACGCAGTATTTT. This chain joins TRBV7-2 and TRBJ2-3, with D hard to call. This CDR3 comprises 15 residues. Germline V gene data show CDR1 as SGHTA and CDR2 as FQGNSA. V dropped 6 bases and J dropped 2 bases, with 15 bases sitting between them.

The chain has TRBV7-2 and TRBJ2-5, with D possibly TRBD2 on 7 matching bases. Germline lookup yields CDR1 SGHTA and CDR2 FQGNSA. The CDR3 consists of 14 residues. V was trimmed by 8 bases and J by 2 bases, leaving 15 bases between them. CDR3 bases: TGTGCCAGCGGGGCCGGGGGGCGACAAGAGACCCAGTACTTC. Residues: CASGAGGRQETQYF.

The chain recombines TRBV6-2 or TRBV6-3 with TRBJ2-7; 9 positions agree with TRBD1. The CDR3 covers 18 residues. V gave up 2 bases and J gave up 2 bases; unmatched junction bases: 13. CDR1 and CDR2 from the germline V gene are MNHEY and SVGEGT. The CDR3 nucleotides read TGTGCCAGCAGTTACGGGGTCGGGACAGGGCCATCGACCTACGAGCAGTACTTC. Protein product: CASSYGVGTGPSTYEQYF.

The chain employs TRBV7-3 and TRBJ2-7, with 10 nucleotides matching TRBD1. The CDR3 is 16 amino acids. The V gene's germline CDR1 is SGHTA and CDR2 FQGTGA. V trimming: 3 bases; J trimming: 2 bases; junction bases outside the gene matches: 7. DNA of the CDR3: TGTGCCAGCAGCTTGACAGGGGGCGCAGAGGCCTACGAGCAGTACTTC. Protein product: CASSLTGGAEAYEQYF.

This clonotype was picked up many times. This chain joins TRBV20-1 and TRBJ1-2, with 7 bases matching TRBD1. The CDR3 length is 14 residues. Germline CDR1 reads DFQATT; CDR2 reads SNEGSKA (reference sequence). Unmatched junction bases numbered 6, after V lost 3 bases and J lost 2 bases. The CDR3 is CSARRDRENYGYTF. The CDR3 DNA follows: TGCAGTGCTAGGCGTGACAGGGAAAACTATGGCTACACCTTC.

This clonotype appeared many times. The chain combines TRBV4-1 with TRBJ1-3; D is ambiguous. This CDR3 is 14 amino acids long. Deletions cut 2 bases from V and 0 bases from J, with 5 bases between. The germline CDR1 and CDR2 sequences are MGHRA and YSYEKL. CDR3 in DNA: TGCGCCAGCAGCCAATTGTACTCTGGAAACACCATATATTTT. This translates into CASSQLYSGNTIYF.

CDR3 nucleotide sequence: TGTGCCATCAGTGAGTGGGGGACAGGGTTCCAGGTCGTCCTGACTTTC. Protein product: CAISEWGTGFQVVLTF. The chain carries TRBV10-3 and TRBJ2-6; 9 positions match TRBD1. V lost 1 base to trimming and J lost 12 bases; unmatched junction nucleotides: 10. CDR3 length equals 16 residues. The germline gives CDR1 ENHRY, CDR2 SYGVKD.

The V call is TRBV9, the J call TRBJ1-2; D unresolved. This CDR3 has 13 residues. Deletions cut 0 bases from V and 12 bases from J, with 15 bases between. Germline values: CDR1 SGDLS, CDR2 YYNGEE. The CDR3 spells CASSVGRSSGNTF. Here the CDR3 DNA reads TGTGCCAGCAGCGTAGGGCGGAGCTCTGGAAACACCTTC.

The chain joins TRBV29-1 to TRBJ2-5; 12 bases align to TRBD2. V trimming: 5 bases; J trimming: 4 bases; junction bases outside the gene matches: 2. Germline CDR1 and CDR2: SQVTM and ANQGSEA. The CDR3 has 13 amino acids. This CDR3 reads CSVPSGRGETQYF. DNA for the CDR3: TGCAGCGTTCCTAGCGGGAGGGGAGAGACCCAGTACTTC.